This is a list of T cell receptor beta chains from one sample in a study of T cells in Graves' hyperthyroidism and ophthalmopathy. TCRdb re-called the multiplex PCR reads with MiXCR, one entry per CDR3 protein. The sample comprises about 400,000 distinct CDR3 sequences, over 12% of which are singletons, and 28% rests with the top ten. Sequencing was performed on blood. The receptors stem from a man between 50 and 59 years old with Graves' ophthalmopathy. Each CDR3 is given with its conserved first and last residue. D genes are given only for firm matches. Part of the rows lack a size; the others show once, few, many or a class for expanded clones.

clone_size: -; d_call: TRBD2; v_call: TRBV5-1; j_call: TRBJ2-7; cdr3_nt: TGCGCCAGCAGCTTAAATGCGGGAGGCGCCTACGAGCAGTACTTC; cdr3_aa: CASSLNAGGAYEQYF
clone_size: few; d_call: TRBD1; v_call: TRBV20-1; j_call: TRBJ2-2; cdr3_nt: TGCAGTGCCAAACCGGGACAGGGGGCGCCGGGCGGGGAGCTGTTTTTT; cdr3_aa: CSAKPGQGAPGGELFF
clone_size: many; d_call: -; v_call: TRBV20-1; j_call: TRBJ2-7; cdr3_nt: TGCAGTGCTAGCAATTCCCCCTACGAGCAGTACTTC; cdr3_aa: CSASNSPYEQYF
clone_size: many; d_call: -; v_call: TRBV30; j_call: TRBJ2-1; cdr3_nt: TGTGCCTGGAGTAGGAACAGGAACAATGAGCAGTTCTTC; cdr3_aa: CAWSRNRNNEQFF
clone_size: many; d_call: -; v_call: TRBV15; j_call: TRBJ1-2; cdr3_nt: TGTGCCACCAGCGAGGGACACGGGTATGGCTACACCTTC; cdr3_aa: CATSEGHGYGYTF
clone_size: few; d_call: -; v_call: TRBV12-3/TRBV12-4; j_call: TRBJ2-7; cdr3_nt: TGTGCCAGCAGTCGATACAGGGACTCCGAGCAGTACTTC; cdr3_aa: CASSRYRDSEQYF
clone_size: -; d_call: -; v_call: TRBV19; j_call: TRBJ2-3; cdr3_nt: TGTGCCAGTAGTACCGACTGGCCTAGCACAGATACGCAGTATTTT; cdr3_aa: CASSTDWPSTDTQYF
clone_size: -; d_call: -; v_call: TRBV28; j_call: TRBJ1-2; cdr3_nt: TGTGCCAGCAGTTTATTGGCTGGTATTGGCTACACCTTC; cdr3_aa: CASSLLAGIGYTF
clone_size: -; d_call: TRBD1; v_call: TRBV29-1; j_call: TRBJ1-3; cdr3_nt: TGCAGCGCAAACCGGGACAGGGGTGGAAACACCATATATTTT; cdr3_aa: CSANRDRGGNTIYF
clone_size: -; d_call: -; v_call: TRBV2; j_call: TRBJ2-1; cdr3_nt: TGTGCCAGCAGTCCGAGGGGCGCAGGGAGTTCCTACAATGAGCAGTTCTTC; cdr3_aa: CASSPRGAGSSYNEQFF
clone_size: -; d_call: TRBD1; v_call: TRBV2; j_call: TRBJ1-5; cdr3_nt: TGTGCCAGCAGCGGGACAGGGGGCGCGGGTCAGCCCCAGCATTTT; cdr3_aa: CASSGTGGAGQPQHF
clone_size: many; d_call: TRBD1; v_call: TRBV29-1; j_call: TRBJ2-1; cdr3_nt: TGCAGTGATGACAGGGCGAGCTCCTACAATGAGCAGTTCTTC; cdr3_aa: CSDDRASSYNEQFF
clone_size: many; d_call: -; v_call: TRBV7-3; j_call: TRBJ1-1; cdr3_nt: TGTGCCAGCAGCCCAACTTCCTCCACTGAAGCTTTCTTT; cdr3_aa: CASSPTSSTEAFF
clone_size: few; d_call: -; v_call: TRBV27; j_call: TRBJ2-1; cdr3_nt: TGTGCCAGCAGTCAATGGGACCCCCGATACAATGAGCAGTTCTTC; cdr3_aa: CASSQWDPRYNEQFF
clone_size: many; d_call: TRBD2; v_call: TRBV30; j_call: TRBJ2-5; cdr3_nt: TGTGCCTGGAGTGCCGACAATTCGGGGGGCCAGTACTTC; cdr3_aa: CAWSADNSGGQYF
clone_size: few; d_call: TRBD1; v_call: TRBV27; j_call: TRBJ2-4; cdr3_nt: TGTGCCAGCAGTTCAGGGGGAAACATTCAGTACTTC; cdr3_aa: CASSSGGNIQYF
clone_size: many; d_call: -; v_call: TRBV20-1; j_call: TRBJ2-3; cdr3_nt: TGCAGTGCTCACCAGGGGGGAGATACGCAGTATTTT; cdr3_aa: CSAHQGGDTQYF
clone_size: few; d_call: TRBD2; v_call: TRBV20-1; j_call: TRBJ2-5; cdr3_nt: TGCAGTGCTGGCGGAGCGGGGGAGACCCAGTACTTC; cdr3_aa: CSAGGAGETQYF
clone_size: many; d_call: TRBD2; v_call: TRBV3-1; j_call: TRBJ2-7; cdr3_nt: TGTGCCAGCAACCGGGGGGGGGACGAGCAGTACTTC; cdr3_aa: CASNRGGDEQYF
clone_size: many; d_call: -; v_call: TRBV29-1; j_call: TRBJ2-7; cdr3_nt: TGCAGCGTTGGGCGGGTGACCTACGAGCAGTACTTC; cdr3_aa: CSVGRVTYEQYF
clone_size: -; d_call: TRBD1; v_call: TRBV19; j_call: TRBJ2-7; cdr3_nt: TGTGCCAGTAGTACCCAGGGACAGGGCCTCTACGAGCAGTACTTC; cdr3_aa: CASSTQGQGLYEQYF
clone_size: many; d_call: -; v_call: TRBV5-1; j_call: TRBJ1-4; cdr3_nt: TGCGCCAGCAGCTTGGGCAGCTCAACTAATGAAAAACTGTTTTTT; cdr3_aa: CASSLGSSTNEKLFF
clone_size: many; d_call: -; v_call: TRBV30; j_call: TRBJ1-2; cdr3_nt: TGTGCCTGGAACGAGGGGCTTTCCTATGGCTACACCTTC; cdr3_aa: CAWNEGLSYGYTF